This TCR beta chain stems from a study of blood T cell repertoires in COVID-19. As processed by the authors: Nucleated cell number was recorded as an estimate derived from reference gene primer amplification. Data came from immunoSEQ multiplex PCR; TCRdb stores just in-frame clones and leaves some out. V, J and clone size derive from that table, while D and trimming were established from the DNA sequence. The sample consists of about 73,000 clones, over 75% of them appearing once. The receptor comes from a woman aged 55-70 years with acute or convalescent COVID-19. Sample: peripheral blood.

The CDR3 DNA sequence: TGTGCCAGCAGCTCTACCGGGACTAGCGGGGGGGTAACGTTCTTC. The encoded protein is CASSSTGTSGGVTFF. The V and J genes are TRBV7-9 and TRBJ2-1, with 16 bases matching TRBD2. Trimming took 4 bases from V and 15 from J; bases not matched to a gene: 9. The CDR3 covers 15 residues. Per the germline V gene, CDR1 is SEHNR and CDR2 is FQNEAQ (reference sequence).